This T cell receptor beta chain appears in the sequencing data of a study of blood T cell repertoires in COVID-19. Across the study: COVID-19 samples from acute and convalescent phases originated in the United States, Italy and Spain.

Clones were sequenced by immunoSEQ multiplex PCR, and TCRdb holds only the in-frame ones, with some missing. The profile shows 100,000 to 150,000 clones, about 87% of them singletons. Germline values: CDR1 SGDLS, CDR2 YYNGEE. CDR3 length equals 16 residues. The germline V and J ends were trimmed by 0 bases and 4 bases, with 14 bases remaining between them. The sequenced sample consisted of peripheral blood. The chain links TRBV9 to TRBJ1-3; unclear D gene. This sequence was found in a man in his forties or fifties with acute or convalescent COVID-19. The CDR3 here is CASSVGQASIGNTIYF. The DNA for the CDR3 is TGTGCCAGCAGCGTAGGGCAGGCATCAATCGGAAACACCATATATTTT.